These 22 T cell receptor beta chains came from one sample sequenced in a study of identical twins. TCRdb independently ran MiXCR on the 5' RACE reads; one entry per CDR3 protein. The sample carries 1.5 million to 2 million distinct CDR3 sequences, roughly a third recorded once. Input material: cord blood. These receptors all come from a newborn girl in good health.

This chain uses TRBV20-1 with TRBJ2-4, with 7 bases lining up with TRBD2. V dropped 0 bases and J dropped 0; count of bases not matched to a gene: 5. This CDR3 has 16 amino acids. In germline, CDR1 is DFQATT, CDR2 SNEGSKA (reference sequence). CDR3: CSARDVGGRAKNIQYF. CDR3 DNA sequence: TGCAGTGCTAGAGATGTCGGGGGGAGAGCCAAAAACATTCAGTACTTC.

This clonotype was found once. CDR3 in DNA: TGTGCCAGCAGTCGTACCAGGGTTCAGCCCCAGCATTTT. Amino acids: CASSRTRVQPQHF. V gene TRBV28 combines with J gene TRBJ1-5, with a weak D call TRBD1 (5 bases). Per germline, CDR1 MDHEN and CDR2 SYDVKM. V was pared by 5 bases and J by 6 bases, with 11 bases between. The CDR3 extends over 13 amino acids.

The table lists this clonotype with a few counts. The V and J genes are TRBV5-1 and TRBJ2-7; the D is unclear. This CDR3 spans 18 amino acids. Trimming pared 0 bases from V and 0 bases from J, leaving 19 bases between. CDR1 is SGHRS and CDR2 is YFSETQ in the germline V gene. CDR3 protein: CASSLGGSLSPSSYEQYF. DNA for the CDR3: TGCGCCAGCAGCTTGGGGGGTTCCCTATCACCGAGCTCCTACGAGCAGTACTTC.

In this sample, this clonotype turned up a few times. The chain employs TRBV25-1 and TRBJ2-5; tentatively, D is TRBD1 (5 bases). Trimming stripped 7 bases from V and 2 bases from J, with 14 bases between. Germline CDR1 MGHDK, CDR2 SYGVNS. The CDR3 sequence is 14 residues long. As DNA, the CDR3 is TGTGCCAGCAAGGGGAAAAGGGGTCAAGAGACCCAGTACTTC. This gives the protein CASKGKRGQETQYF.

The genes are TRBV20-1 and TRBJ2-7, with 13 bases that match TRBD2. Matching the DNA end better, TRBJ2-5 makes the J call doubtful. Germline V gene lookup returns CDR1 DFQATT and CDR2 SNEGSKA (reference sequence). The CDR3 totals 14 residues. CDR3: CSAGLAGVSETQYF. CDR3 sequence (DNA): TGCAGTGCTGGACTAGCGGGAGTGTCAGAGACCCAGTACTTC.

There are a few counts of this clonotype. The V gene is TRBV27, the J gene TRBJ1-4; 11 nucleotides match TRBD1. V gave up 10 bases and J gave up 7 bases; unmatched junction bases: 8. Germline CDR1 and CDR2: MNHEY and SMNVEV (reference sequence). The CDR3 consists of 14 residues. CDR3 sequence (DNA): TGTGCCACTTTAACCGGGACAGGGGGTGAAAAACTGTTTTTT. Translation gives CATLTGTGGEKLFF.

The CDR3 loop is CASSFNPSGGTYNEQFF. The CDR3 DNA reads TGCGCCAGCAGCTTTAACCCCAGCGGGGGGACCTACAATGAGCAGTTCTTC. The gene calls are TRBV5-1 and TRBJ2-1, with TRBD2 identical over 9 bases. This CDR3 has 17 amino acids. The germline CDR1 and CDR2 sequences are SGHRS and YFSETQ. V was pared by 2 bases and J by 2 bases, with 8 bases of the junction left unmatched.

The sample holds many counts of this clonotype. The V call is TRBV5-1, the J call TRBJ1-2, with D tentatively TRBD1 (5 bases). The germline V gene encodes CDR1 SGHRS and CDR2 YFSETQ. Trimming took 2 bases from V and 6 from J, leaving 8 bases between them. The CDR3 has 12 residues. CDR3 nucleotide sequence: TGCGCCAGCAGCTTAGAGGGGAATGGCTACACCTTC. Translation gives CASSLEGNGYTF.

J is TRBJ2-4 and V is TRBV28; 7 nucleotides agree with TRBD1. V dropped 5 bases and J dropped 0; count of bases not matched to a gene: 4. The CDR3 runs to 15 residues. Germline V gene sequence: CDR1 MDHEN, CDR2 SYDVKM. The DNA of the CDR3 is TGTGCCAGCAGTGTCGGGACAGTAGCCAAAAACATTCAGTACTTC. It codes for CASSVGTVAKNIQYF.

Comments on this clonotype: One end of the junction fails to match germline, which may point to a read error. The chain recombines TRBV20-1 with TRBJ1-6; 9 bases match TRBD1. Germline CDR1 is DFQATT and CDR2 is SNEGSKA (reference sequence). The length of the CDR3 is 13 residues. Here the CDR3 DNA reads TGCAGTGCCCTCGACAGGGGGAATTCACCCCCCCACTTT. Its translation is CSALDRGNSPPHF.

This clonotype was counted a few times. In nucleotides, the CDR3 is TGTGCCAGCAGCGTAGGCGGGAGCCGCTCCTACGAGCAGTACTTC. The encoded protein is CASSVGGSRSYEQYF. This chain links TRBV9 with TRBJ2-7, with 7 positions matching TRBD2. Losses at the gene ends were 0 bases for V and 0 bases for J; bases not matched to a gene: 3. The V gene's germline CDR1 is SGDLS and CDR2 YYNGEE. This CDR3 is built from 15 residues.

This clonotype was detected a few times. The rearrangement links TRBV6-5 to TRBJ2-7, with 11 bases aligning to TRBD2. CDR1 MNHEY and CDR2 SVGAGI come from the germline V gene. With V trimmed by 2 bases and J by 4 bases, 4 bases remained unmatched. There are 15 residues in the CDR3. CDR3 sequence (DNA): TGTGCCAGCAGTTACGTAGCGGGAGGGGGGTACGAGCAGTACTTC. Translating it yields CASSYVAGGGYEQYF.

The J gene is TRBJ1-2, the V gene TRBV27; 7 positions match TRBD1. Germline V gene lookup returns CDR1 MNHEY and CDR2 SMNVEV (reference sequence). The CDR3 has 14 amino acids. V lost 5 bases to trimming and J lost 8 bases; unmatched junction nucleotides: 11. Here the CDR3 reads CASSVTQGSRGYTF. CDR3 DNA sequence: TGTGCCAGCAGTGTCACACAGGGGAGTAGGGGCTACACCTTC.

This clonotype was seen a handful of times. V and J are TRBV21-1 and TRBJ1-6; no check of the table's D call, TRBD1, against the DNA was made. TRBV21-1 has pseudogene status. The CDR3 has 17 amino acids. The CDR3 region is CASSKDRETGGNSPLHF. The CDR3, as DNA: TGTGCTAGCAGCAAAGACCGAGAGACAGGGGGTAATTCACCCCTCCACTTT.

This clonotype was recorded only once. The J gene is TRBJ1-4, the V gene TRBV29-1, with unresolved D. Per the germline V gene, CDR1 is SQVTM and CDR2 is ANQGSEA. This CDR3 spans 13 amino acids. The V gene lost 8 bases and the J gene lost 1 base, with 11 bases spanning the gap. The CDR3 nucleotides are TGCAGCTTTGGTGGGAGAACTAATGAAAAACTGTTTTTT. Its translation: CSFGGRTNEKLFF.

The rearrangement joins TRBV20-1 to TRBJ2-4, with D possibly TRBD1 on 6 matching bases. The CDR3 extends over 15 amino acids. Germline CDR1 is DFQATT and CDR2 is SNEGSKA (reference sequence). V was shortened by 1 base and J by 2 bases, with 12 bases between the two germline ends. The CDR3 DNA reads as TGCAGTGCTAGAGCAGGGGCCGGATCCAAAAACATTCAGTACTTC. This translates into CSARAGAGSKNIQYF.

This clonotype was counted at least ten times. The rearrangement links TRBV7-9 to TRBJ2-7; D is perhaps TRBD2 (6 bases). This CDR3 is built from 14 residues. Germline V gene lookup returns CDR1 SEHNR and CDR2 FQNEAQ (reference sequence). Trimming left V 6 bases short and J 0 bases short, with 12 bases between. The CDR3 coding sequence is TGTGCCAGCAGTTTCGACGGGGGCTCCTACGAGCAGTACTTC. It is translated as CASSFDGGSYEQYF.

The CDR3 DNA reads as TGCAGCGTTCTAGAGGGAGCTTTCTTT. Translating it yields CSVLEGAFF. The chain couples TRBV29-1 to TRBJ1-1; D is ambiguous. Trimming removed 5 bases from V and 10 bases from J, with 8 bases in between. Germline CDR1 and CDR2: SQVTM and ANQGSEA. The length of the CDR3 is 9 residues.

This clonotype was seen only a few times. The chain joins TRBV20-1 to TRBJ1-2; D is perhaps TRBD1 (5 bases). Germline-derived CDR1 and CDR2 are DFQATT and SNEGSKA (reference sequence). V was shortened by 0 bases and J by 5 bases, with 13 bases between the two germline ends. This CDR3 is 14 amino acids long. In DNA form, the CDR3 reads TGCAGTGCTAGAGATTACGGGACCGCTTATGGCTACACCTTC. It codes for CSARDYGTAYGYTF.

CDR3 residues: CSVREDSGNTIYF. For the CDR3, the DNA is TGCAGCGTCCGAGAGGACTCTGGAAACACCATATATTTT. J is TRBJ1-3 and V is TRBV29-1; D is uncertain. Germline V lookup: CDR1 SQVTM, CDR2 ANQGSEA. This CDR3 comprises 13 residues. V was trimmed by 6 bases and J by 0 bases, leaving 9 bases between them.

About this clonotype: Mismatch with germline at one junction end may stem from a read error. The V call is TRBV4-2, the J call TRBJ2-3, with D maybe TRBD2 (5 bases). Looked up from germline, CDR1 is LGHNA and CDR2 is YNFKEQ. The CDR3 covers 16 residues. The CDR3 nucleotides read TGTGCCGGCAGCCAAGTGTCTTGGGGAGAAACAGATACGCAGTATTTT. Residues: CAGSQVSWGETDTQYF.

This clonotype was counted a few times. The V call is TRBV27, the J call TRBJ2-7, with TRBD1 as a possible D gene (5 bases). The CDR3 covers 15 residues. CDR1 MNHEY and CDR2 SMNVEV come from the germline V gene (reference sequence). Trimming pared 0 bases from V and 4 bases from J, leaving 13 bases between. The CDR3, as DNA: TGTGCCAGCAGTTTATCCAGGGCCCGATTTTACGAGCAGTACTTC. Protein product: CASSLSRARFYEQYF.